This T cell receptor beta chain was profiled in a study of Tregs in tolerant kidney transplant recipients. Points from the study as a whole: No direct test of biological reproducibility was done here.

Repertoires were generated with immunoSEQ multiplex PCR, while TCRdb's copy carries only in-frame clones and drops some. Seen here are about 94,000 clones, approximately 93% observed once, and the top ten hold 0.46%. V was cut by 3 bases and J by 2 bases, with 11 bases left in between. The CDR3 has 14 residues. CDR1 and CDR2 (germline): MDHEN, SYDVKM. Notes on this clone: Its antigen is still unknown.

The chain couples TRBV28 to TRBJ2-7, with D unclear. The starting material was CD4+ T cells from blood, obtained before the transplant. This clonotype was sampled from a human donor who received a combined kidney and bone marrow transplant. The chain's CDR3 is CASSFEQRTYEQYF. In nucleotides, the CDR3 is TGTGCCAGCAGTTTTGAACAGAGAACCTACGAGCAGTACTTC.